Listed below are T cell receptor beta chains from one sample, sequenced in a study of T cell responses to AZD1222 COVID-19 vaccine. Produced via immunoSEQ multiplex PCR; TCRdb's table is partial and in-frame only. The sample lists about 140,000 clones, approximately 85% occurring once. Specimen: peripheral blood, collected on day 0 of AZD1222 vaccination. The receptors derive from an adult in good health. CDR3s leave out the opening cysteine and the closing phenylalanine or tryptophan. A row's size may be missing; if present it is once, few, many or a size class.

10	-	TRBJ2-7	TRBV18	ASSPILSEQY
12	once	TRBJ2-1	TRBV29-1	SVEDGGHGNEQF
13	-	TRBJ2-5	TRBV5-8	ASSLVMWGGETQY
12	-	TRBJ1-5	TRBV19	ASSIRGYNQPQH
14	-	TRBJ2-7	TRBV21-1	ASRLPLQGITYEQY
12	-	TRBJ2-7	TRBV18	ASSPAGDSGEQY
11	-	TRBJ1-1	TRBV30	AWLPHKNTEAF
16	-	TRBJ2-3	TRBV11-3	ASSNLGLAGDLADTQY
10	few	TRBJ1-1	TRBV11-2	ASSQDSTEAF
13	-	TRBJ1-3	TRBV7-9	ASSLQGSSGNTIY
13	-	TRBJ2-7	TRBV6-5	ASSYPSTGSYEQY
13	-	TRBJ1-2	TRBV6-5	ASSYAGAQPYGYT
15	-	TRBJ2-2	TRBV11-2	ASSSFSTGGAPGELF
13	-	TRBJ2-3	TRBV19	ASSKGLAGRDTQY
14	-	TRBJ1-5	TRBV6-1	ASSEARGLGNQPQH
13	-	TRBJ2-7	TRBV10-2	ASSGGGGRSYEQY
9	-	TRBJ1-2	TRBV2	ASSNGYGYT
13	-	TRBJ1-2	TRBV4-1	ASSQEDRDEYGYT
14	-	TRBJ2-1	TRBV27	ASSSSLAGGLNEQF
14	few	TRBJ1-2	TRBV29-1	SVGFILTGPNYGYT
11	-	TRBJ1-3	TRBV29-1	SAAHSSGNTIY
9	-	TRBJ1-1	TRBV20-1	SARVNTEAF
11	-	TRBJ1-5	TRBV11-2	ASSSQRDQPQH
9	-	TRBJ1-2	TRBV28	AIRRARGYT
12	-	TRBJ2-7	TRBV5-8	ASSLWDNTYEQY
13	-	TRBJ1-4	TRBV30	AWSVRGQWPEKLF
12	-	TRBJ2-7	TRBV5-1	ASSLSLTADEQY
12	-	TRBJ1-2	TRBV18	ASSPETGPYGYT
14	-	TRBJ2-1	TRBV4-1	ASSFGGAGEYNEQF
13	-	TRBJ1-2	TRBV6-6	ASSYGPGEVDGYT
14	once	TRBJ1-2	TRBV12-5	ASGLASMWFNYGYT
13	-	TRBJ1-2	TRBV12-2	ASRLDHLQGRGYT
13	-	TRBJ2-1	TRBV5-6	ASSLPGLDYNEQF
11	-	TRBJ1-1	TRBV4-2	ASSQDANTEAF
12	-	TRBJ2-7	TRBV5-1	ASSLGAGDSEQY
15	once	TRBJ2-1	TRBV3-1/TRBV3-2	ASSPDRASGRHNEQF
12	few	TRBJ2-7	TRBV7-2	ASSWTGGPYEQY
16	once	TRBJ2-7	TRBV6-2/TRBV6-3	ASSYPSSTGAYSYEQY
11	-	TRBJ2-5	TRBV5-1	ASSLEWYETQY
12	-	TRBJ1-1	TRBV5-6	ASSGQGLKTEAF
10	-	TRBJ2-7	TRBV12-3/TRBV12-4	ASSFSFYEQY
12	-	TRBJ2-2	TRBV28	ASTITWGTGELF
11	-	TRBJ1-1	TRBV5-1	ASSRGLGVEAF